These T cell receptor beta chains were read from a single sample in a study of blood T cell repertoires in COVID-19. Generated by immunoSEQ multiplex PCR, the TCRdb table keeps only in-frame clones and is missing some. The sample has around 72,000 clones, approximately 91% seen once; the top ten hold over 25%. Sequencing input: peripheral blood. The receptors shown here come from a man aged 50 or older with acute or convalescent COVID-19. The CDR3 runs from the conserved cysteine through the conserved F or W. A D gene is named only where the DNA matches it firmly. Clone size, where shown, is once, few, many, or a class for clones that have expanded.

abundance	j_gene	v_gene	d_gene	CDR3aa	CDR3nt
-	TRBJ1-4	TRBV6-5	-	CASSYSRATNEKLFF	TGTGCCAGCAGTTACTCGAGGGCAACTAATGAAAAACTGTTTTTT
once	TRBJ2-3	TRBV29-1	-	CSAERASRDTQYF	TGCAGCGCCGAGAGGGCTAGTAGAGATACGCAGTATTTT
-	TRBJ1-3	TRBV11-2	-	CASSLGAVLSGNTIYF	TGTGCCAGCAGCTTAGGAGCGGTTCTCTCTGGAAACACCATATATTTT
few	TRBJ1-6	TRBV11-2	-	CASSLEAGPGSPLHF	TGTGCCAGCAGCTTAGAGGCCGGCCCAGGATCACCCCTCCACTTT
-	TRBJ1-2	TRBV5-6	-	CASSLWPDGYTF	TGTGCCAGCAGCTTGTGGCCTGATGGCTACACCTTC
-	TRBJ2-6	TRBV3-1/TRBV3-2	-	CASSPFGGHLSGANVLTF	TGTGCCAGCAGCCCCTTTGGGGGACACCTCTCTGGGGCCAACGTCCTGACTTTC
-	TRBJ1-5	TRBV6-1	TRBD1	CASSVDRGGGNQPQHF	TGTGCCAGCAGTGTAGACAGGGGAGGTGGCAATCAGCCCCAGCATTTT
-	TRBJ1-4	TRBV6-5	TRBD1	CASSYRVGTGSEKLFF	TGTGCCAGCAGTTACAGGGTTGGGACAGGGAGTGAAAAACTGTTTTTT
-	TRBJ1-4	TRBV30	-	CAWSQGATNEKLFF	TGTGCCTGGAGTCAGGGTGCAACTAATGAAAAACTGTTTTTT
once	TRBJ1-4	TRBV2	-	CASSESGGHEKLFF	TGTGCCAGCAGTGAATCTGGGGGCCATGAAAAACTGTTTTTT
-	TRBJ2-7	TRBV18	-	CASSPMGLPSDEQYF	TGTGCCAGCTCACCAATGGGACTCCCGTCAGACGAGCAGTACTTC
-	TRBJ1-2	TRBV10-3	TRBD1	CAISPGQGKGYTF	TGTGCCATCAGTCCAGGACAGGGGAAAGGCTACACCTTC
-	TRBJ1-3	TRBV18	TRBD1	CASSLTTGAGNTIYF	TGTGCCAGCTCACTAACGACAGGGGCTGGAAACACCATATATTTT
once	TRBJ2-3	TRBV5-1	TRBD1	CASAGGKTFGTDTQYF	TGCGCCAGCGCAGGGGGAAAAACATTCGGCACAGATACGCAGTATTTT
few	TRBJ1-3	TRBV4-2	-	CASSQGKGRLGNTIYF	TGTGCCAGCAGCCAAGGAAAGGGGCGCCTCGGAAACACCATATATTTT
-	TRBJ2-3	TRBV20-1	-	CSARATGTQYF	TGCAGTGCTAGAGCAACCGGTACGCAGTATTTT
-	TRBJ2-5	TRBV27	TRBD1	CASSWTGQETQYF	TGTGCCAGCAGTTGGACAGGGCAAGAGACCCAGTACTTC
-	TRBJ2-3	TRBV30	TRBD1	CAWSTSTGATDTQYF	TGTGCCTGGAGTACTTCGACAGGGGCCACAGATACGCAGTATTTT
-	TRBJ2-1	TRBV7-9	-	CASSLIQGRFSDEQFF	TGTGCCAGCAGCCTCATTCAGGGAAGGTTTAGTGATGAGCAGTTCTTC
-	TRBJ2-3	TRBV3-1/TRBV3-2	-	CASSPLLYSSTDTQYF	TGTGCCAGCAGCCCCTTACTCTACTCTAGCACAGATACGCAGTATTTT
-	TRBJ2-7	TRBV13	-	CASSLSGDSYEQYF	TGTGCCAGCAGCTTATCAGGGGACTCCTACGAGCAGTACTTC
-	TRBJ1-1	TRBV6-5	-	CASSYWAGMNTEAFF	TGTGCCAGCAGTTACTGGGCGGGAATGAACACTGAAGCTTTCTTT
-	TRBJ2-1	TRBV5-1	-	CASGLGSSYNEQFF	TGCGCCAGCGGGTTAGGGAGCTCCTACAATGAGCAGTTCTTC
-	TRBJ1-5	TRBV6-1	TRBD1	CASSDTGGFNQPQHF	TGTGCCAGCAGTGATACAGGGGGCTTCAATCAGCCCCAGCATTTT
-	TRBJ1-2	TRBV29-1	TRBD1	CSVRVRQGADYGYTF	TGCAGCGTTCGCGTGAGACAGGGGGCTGACTATGGCTACACCTTC
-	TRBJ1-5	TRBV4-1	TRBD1	CASSQDTTGHYQPQHF	TGCGCCAGCAGCCAAGATACGACAGGGCATTATCAGCCCCAGCATTTT
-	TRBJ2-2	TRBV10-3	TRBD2	CAGSTGTSNTGELFF	TGTGCCGGATCCACCGGGACTAGTAACACCGGGGAGCTGTTTTTT
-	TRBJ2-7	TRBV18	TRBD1	CASSIGQGVNEQYF	TGTGCCAGCTCAATCGGACAGGGGGTAAACGAGCAGTACTTC
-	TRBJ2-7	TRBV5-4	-	CASSLGGGADEQYF	TGTGCCAGCAGCTTGGGGGGTGGGGCAGACGAGCAGTACTTC
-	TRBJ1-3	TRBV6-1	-	CASSGSHLYGSGNTIYF	TGTGCCAGCAGTGGTTCCCACTTGTATGGCTCTGGAAACACCATATATTTT
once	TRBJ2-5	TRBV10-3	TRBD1	CAISESGTGGRETQYF	TGTGCCATCAGTGAGTCAGGGACAGGGGGCCGGGAGACCCAGTACTTC
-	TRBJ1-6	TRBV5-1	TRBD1	CASSRGGTGYSPLHF	TGCGCCAGCAGCCGTGGGGGGACAGGGTATTCACCCCTCCACTTT
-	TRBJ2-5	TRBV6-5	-	CASSLGEPRQETQYF	TGTGCCAGCAGCTTAGGGGAACCGCGACAAGAGACCCAGTACTTC
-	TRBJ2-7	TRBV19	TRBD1	CASSTGQGANEQYF	TGTGCCAGTAGTACCGGACAGGGGGCGAACGAGCAGTACTTC
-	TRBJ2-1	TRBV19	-	CASSIEGGFNEQFF	TGTGCCAGTAGTATTGAGGGGGGGTTCAATGAGCAGTTCTTC
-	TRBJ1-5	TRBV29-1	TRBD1	CSVADRGHQPQHF	TGCAGCGTTGCGGACAGGGGCCATCAGCCCCAGCATTTT
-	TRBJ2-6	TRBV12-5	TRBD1	CASGLVSDRGRGTGANVLTF	TGTGCTAGTGGTTTGGTATCGGACAGGGGGCGAGGAACTGGGGCCAACGTCCTGACTTTC
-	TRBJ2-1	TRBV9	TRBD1	CASSGQGYEQFF	TGTGCCAGCAGCGGACAGGGATATGAGCAGTTCTTC
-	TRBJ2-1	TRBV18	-	CASSPPNLPEQFF	TGTGCCAGCTCACCACCTAACTTGCCTGAGCAGTTCTTC
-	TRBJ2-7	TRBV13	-	CASRASLRSYEQYF	TGTGCCAGCAGAGCGAGTTTGCGCTCCTACGAGCAGTACTTC
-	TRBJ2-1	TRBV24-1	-	CATSDLSSDEQFF	TGTGCCACCAGTGATTTGTCCAGTGATGAGCAGTTCTTC
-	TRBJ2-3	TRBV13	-	CASSLRGATDTQYF	TGTGCCAGCAGCTTAAGGGGTGCCACAGATACGCAGTATTTT
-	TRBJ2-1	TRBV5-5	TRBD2	CASSLAGEQFF	TGTGCCAGCAGCCTAGCGGGTGAGCAGTTCTTC
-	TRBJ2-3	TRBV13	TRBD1	CASSSRDRGHPDTQYF	TGTGCCAGCAGCTCCCGGGACAGGGGGCACCCAGATACGCAGTATTTT
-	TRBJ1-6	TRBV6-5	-	CASTVGRGGGSPLHF	TGTGCCAGCACCGTCGGTAGGGGGGGCGGTTCACCCCTCCACTTT
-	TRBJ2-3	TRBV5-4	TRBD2	CASSSKRGGFTDTQYF	TGTGCCAGCAGTTCAAAGCGGGGGGGTTTCACAGATACGCAGTATTTT
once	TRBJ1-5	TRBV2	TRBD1	CASSEDRGGQPQHF	TGTGCCAGCAGTGAAGACAGGGGCGGTCAGCCCCAGCATTTT
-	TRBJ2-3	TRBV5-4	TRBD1	CASSLGTATDTQYF	TGTGCCAGCAGCCTAGGGACAGCAACAGATACGCAGTATTTT
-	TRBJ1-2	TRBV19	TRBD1	CASNIAGQGIGYGYTF	TGTGCCAGTAATATTGCGGGACAGGGAATAGGCTATGGCTACACCTTC
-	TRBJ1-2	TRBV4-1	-	CASSQGSGQGYGYTF	TGCGCCAGCAGCCAAGGGTCGGGACAAGGCTATGGCTACACCTTC
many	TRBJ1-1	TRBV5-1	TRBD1	CASSLEGQGAHGTEAFF	TGCGCCAGCAGCTTGGAGGGACAGGGGGCGCATGGCACTGAAGCTTTCTTT